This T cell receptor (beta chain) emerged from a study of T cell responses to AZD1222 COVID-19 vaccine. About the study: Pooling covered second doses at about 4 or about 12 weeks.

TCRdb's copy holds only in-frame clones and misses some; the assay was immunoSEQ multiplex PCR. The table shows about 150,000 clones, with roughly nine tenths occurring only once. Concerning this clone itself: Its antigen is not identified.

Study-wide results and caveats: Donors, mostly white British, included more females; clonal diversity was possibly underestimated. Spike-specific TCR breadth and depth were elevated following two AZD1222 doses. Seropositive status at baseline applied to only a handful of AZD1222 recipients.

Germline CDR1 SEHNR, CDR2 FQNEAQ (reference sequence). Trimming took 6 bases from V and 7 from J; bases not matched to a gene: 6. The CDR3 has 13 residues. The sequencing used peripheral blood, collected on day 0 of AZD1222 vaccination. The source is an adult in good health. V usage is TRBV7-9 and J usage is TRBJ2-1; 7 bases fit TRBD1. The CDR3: CASRIQGRNEQFF. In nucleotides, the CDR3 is TGTGCCAGCAGGATACAGGGGCGGAATGAGCAGTTCTTC.